These 32 T cell receptor beta chains share one sample of origin, sequenced in a study of T-cell reconstitution after alpha-beta-depleted transplantation in children. The TCRbeta library incorporated unique molecular identifiers. TCRdb called the PCR reads again in MiXCR, with one record for every CDR3 protein. Here the sample spans fewer than 750,000 distinct CDR3 sequences, 20% to 30% being singletons. The sequenced sample was PBMCs, obtained before TCRalphabeta/CD19-depleted stem cell transplant. All receptors come from a boy under two years old with Wiskott-Aldrich syndrome, due to receive a stem cell transplant.

This clonotype has a handful of counts. The rearrangement links TRBV2 to TRBJ2-3; D is perhaps TRBD1 or TRBD2 (5 bases each). Germline V gives CDR1 SNHLY, CDR2 FYNNEI. Trimming cost V 3 bases and J 4 bases, with 5 bases left between them. CDR3 size: 12 residues. The CDR3 nucleotides are TGTGCCAGCAGTGAGGGGGCAGATACGCAGTATTTT. Its protein is CASSEGADTQYF. Full variable domain (outside the CDR3, taken from reference TRBV2 and TRBJ2-3): EPEVTQTPSHQVTQMGQEVILRCVPISNHLYFYWYRQILGQKVEFLVSFYNNEISEKSEIFDDQFSVERPDGSNFTLKIRSTKLEDSAMYFCASSEGADTQYFGPGTRLTVL.

This clonotype was picked up a small number of times. The CDR3 sequence is CASSLPRGDSYEQYF. The DNA of the CDR3 is TGTGCCAGCAGCCTCCCCAGGGGGGACTCCTACGAGCAGTACTTC. The gene calls are TRBV11-2 and TRBJ2-7; D may be TRBD1 (7 bases). This CDR3 is 15 amino acids long. V dropped 5 bases and J dropped 0 bases, with 14 bases sitting between them. Germline lookup yields CDR1 SGHAT and CDR2 FQNNGV.

This clonotype was counted only a few times. The rearrangement links TRBV5-1 to TRBJ2-1; 7 bases align to TRBD2. This CDR3 spans 16 amino acids. From germline, CDR1 is SGHRS and CDR2 YFSETQ. V lost 3 bases, J lost 0 bases, and 6 bases stayed unmatched. The CDR3 region has the DNA TGCGCCAGCAGCTGGGGGGGGACCGACTCCTACAATGAGCAGTTCTTC. This codes for CASSWGGTDSYNEQFF.

This sequence joins TRBV25-1 and TRBJ2-1; 10 nucleotides match TRBD2. J lost 3 bases, V lost 3 bases, and 5 bases had no gene match. The CDR3 consists of 16 residues. In germline, CDR1 is MGHDK, CDR2 SYGVNS. The CDR3 region is CASSESGRAYYNEQFF. CDR3 DNA sequence: TGTGCCAGCAGTGAGAGCGGGAGGGCCTACTACAATGAGCAGTTCTTC.

This clonotype was seen only a few times. The chain uses TRBV12-3 or TRBV12-4 and TRBJ2-1, with D possibly TRBD2 on 7 matching bases. CDR3 length equals 15 residues. Trimming left V 5 bases short and J 6 bases short, with 17 bases between. CDR3 sequence reads: CASSRGAGDGNEQFF. CDR3 DNA sequence: TGTGCCAGCAGTCGGGGGGCGGGAGATGGCAATGAGCAGTTCTTC.

In this sample, this clonotype turned up a few times. J is TRBJ1-1 and V is TRBV29-1; D uncertain. V dropped 3 bases and J dropped 5 bases, with 7 bases sitting between them. Germline assignment: CDR1 SQVTM and CDR2 ANQGSEA. The CDR3 contains 11 residues. The CDR3 reads CSVDKGTEAFF. The CDR3 DNA sequence: TGCAGCGTTGATAAGGGAACTGAAGCTTTCTTT.

The table lists this clonotype with a few counts. The rearrangement joins TRBV10-3 to TRBJ2-7; tentatively, D is TRBD1 or TRBD2 (6 bases each). The CDR3 is made up of 14 amino acids. With 5 bases removed from V and 6 bases from J, the gap between germline ends came to 17 bases. Germline V lookup: CDR1 ENHRY, CDR2 SYGVKD. The DNA for the CDR3 is TGTGCCATCAGTCAGAGAGGGGGGAATGGCGAGCAGTACTTC. Protein: CAISQRGGNGEQYF.

The sample holds a few counts of this clonotype. The V and J genes are TRBV29-1 and TRBJ2-5, with D possibly matching TRBD2 (6 bases). The CDR3 has 11 residues. The germline V gene encodes CDR1 SQVTM and CDR2 ANQGSEA. V gave up 4 bases and J gave up 5 bases, with 8 bases separating them. CDR3 protein: CSVGRGETQYF. The CDR3 DNA follows: TGCAGCGTTGGCCGGGGGGAGACCCAGTACTTC.

Concerning this clonotype: A read error is possible here, since a much larger clone lies one base away. The rearrangement joins TRBV20-1 to TRBJ2-5, with D tentatively TRBD1 or TRBD2 (5 bases each). Germline-derived CDR1 and CDR2 are DFQATT and SNEGSKA (reference sequence). This CDR3 contains 13 residues. CDR3 residues: CSAKKGVRETHYF. CDR3 sequence (DNA): TGCAGTGCTAAAAAAGGGGTGAGGGAGACCCATTACTTC.

This clonotype was counted a few times. The V call is TRBV20-1, the J call TRBJ2-7; 11 bases map to TRBD2. V lost 0 bases and J lost 5; bases outside the gene matches: 9. CDR3 size: 16 residues. Looked up from germline, CDR1 is DFQATT and CDR2 is SNEGSKA (reference sequence). As DNA, the CDR3 is TGCAGTGCTAGAGAAGGTGGAACTAGCGGGAGCCACGAGCAGTACTTC. It specifies CSAREGGTSGSHEQYF.

This chain uses TRBV5-1 with TRBJ2-3; no firm D call. The CDR3 has 13 amino acids. V shed 0 bases and J shed 5 bases, with 7 bases lying between them. Looked up from germline, CDR1 is SGHRS and CDR2 is YFSETQ. The chain's CDR3 is CASSLEVLDTQYF. CDR3 coding DNA: TGCGCCAGCAGCTTGGAGGTGCTAGATACGCAGTATTTT.

The chain couples TRBV5-1 to TRBJ2-5; 7 bases are a match to TRBD2. The germline CDR1 and CDR2 sequences are SGHRS and YFSETQ. V lost 0 bases, J lost 4 bases, and 3 bases stayed unmatched. The CDR3 totals 14 residues. The CDR3 region has the DNA TGCGCCAGCAGCTTGGGCGGGAGCGCAGAGACCCAGTACTTC. It yields the protein CASSLGGSAETQYF.

The gene calls are TRBV5-1 and TRBJ2-2; the match to TRBD2 covers 10 bases. The CDR3 length is 15 residues. Germline CDR1 and CDR2: SGHRS and YFSETQ. Trimming removed 1 base from V and 6 bases from J; junction bases left unmatched: 3. In DNA form, the CDR3 reads TGCGCCAGCAGCTTGAAAGCGGGAGGGCCCGGGGAGCTGTTTTTT. Its translation: CASSLKAGGPGELFF.

This clonotype occurred a few times. The J gene is TRBJ2-1, the V gene TRBV27, with TRBD2 matching 10 bases. CDR3 length: 18 residues. CDR1 and CDR2 from the germline V gene are MNHEY and SMNVEV (reference sequence). V gave up 3 bases and J gave up 6 bases; unmatched junction bases: 14. The CDR3 DNA is TGTGCCAGCAGTTTTTATGGAGTTGATAGCGGGAGGACCAATGAGCAGTTCTTC. Translated: CASSFYGVDSGRTNEQFF.

In nucleotides, the CDR3 is TGTGCCAGCAGCAGCCAACAGGGTGACAATCAGCCCCAGCATTTT. This gives the protein CASSSQQGDNQPQHF. The genes are TRBV28 and TRBJ1-5; tentatively, D is TRBD1 (6 bases). The germline V and J ends were trimmed by 6 bases and 3 bases, with 15 bases remaining between them. The germline V gene has CDR1 MDHEN and CDR2 SYDVKM. The CDR3 consists of 15 residues.

The chain recombines TRBV7-9 with TRBJ1-5; the D gene is possibly TRBD1 (6 bases). The V gene's germline CDR1 is SEHNR and CDR2 FQNEAQ (reference sequence). The CDR3 consists of 14 residues. V dropped 1 base and J dropped 3 bases, with 7 bases sitting between them. CDR3 sequence (DNA): TGTGCCAGCAGCTTAGAGGGGGTCAATCAGCCCCAGCATTTT. Protein sequence: CASSLEGVNQPQHF.

The chain joins TRBV28 to TRBJ2-7; TRBD1 is a possible D gene (5 bases). Germline lookup yields CDR1 MDHEN and CDR2 SYDVKM. The V and J ends lost 5 bases and 6 bases respectively, with 11 bases between them. This CDR3 comprises 12 residues. The CDR3 DNA is TGTGCCAGCAGTGTACAGGTTCGCGAGCAGTACTTC. This translates into CASSVQVREQYF.

In its sample, this clonotype was seen a few times. This rearrangement joins TRBV30 to TRBJ2-5; D is unresolved. The germline CDR1 and CDR2 sequences are GTSNPN and SVGIG (reference sequence). V lost 3 bases to trimming and J lost 2 bases, with 4 bases between them. The CDR3 length is 11 residues. The CDR3 is CAWRGQETQYF. CDR3 DNA sequence: TGTGCCTGGAGGGGGCAAGAGACCCAGTACTTC.

This clonotype was observed a few times. This sequence joins TRBV10-3 and TRBJ2-1, with 8 bases matching TRBD1. CDR3 length: 17 amino acids. V lost 2 bases to trimming and J lost 4 bases; unmatched junction nucleotides: 10. The germline gives CDR1 ENHRY, CDR2 SYGVKD. The chain's CDR3 is CAISEQLTGASYNEQFF. The CDR3 DNA reads TGTGCCATCAGTGAGCAACTGACAGGGGCGAGTTACAATGAGCAGTTCTTC.

This clonotype was picked up a small number of times. The V gene is TRBV20-1, the J gene TRBJ2-3; a possible D gene is TRBD2 (6 bases). Germline V lookup: CDR1 DFQATT, CDR2 SNEGSKA (reference sequence). This CDR3 contains 15 residues. The germline V and J ends were trimmed by 1 base and 4 bases, with 15 bases remaining between them. In DNA form, the CDR3 reads TGCAGTGCTAGAGTTCGTACGGGAGTAGCAGATACGCAGTATTTT. This translates into CSARVRTGVADTQYF.

This clonotype has just a few counts. The chain links TRBV28 to TRBJ1-6, with 8 bases aligning to TRBD1. The CDR3 has 13 residues. J was trimmed by 10 bases and V by 6 bases; bases with no gene match: 5. Germline V gives CDR1 MDHEN, CDR2 SYDVKM. CDR3 in amino acids: CASRPGGRSPLHF. The CDR3 nucleotides read TGTGCCAGCAGACCAGGGGGCAGATCACCCCTCCACTTT.

This clonotype was observed a handful of times. V gene TRBV5-1 combines with J gene TRBJ2-3; D is possibly TRBD2 (5 bases). The length of the CDR3 is 16 residues. The V and J ends lost 0 bases and 2 bases respectively, with 13 bases between them. The germline CDR1 and CDR2 sequences are SGHRS and YFSETQ. Here the CDR3 DNA reads TGCGCCAGCAGCTTGGAATCTAGCAGGACCACAGATACGCAGTATTTT. Translated, it gives CASSLESSRTTDTQYF.

The chain has TRBV7-2 and TRBJ2-7, with TRBD2 matching 7 bases. CDR1 and CDR2 (germline): SGHTA, FQGNSA. With 3 bases clipped from V and 0 bases from J, the junction kept 5 bases outside the gene matches. CDR3 size: 15 residues. The CDR3 loop is CASSFSGLGSYEQYF. The CDR3 DNA reads TGTGCCAGCAGCTTCTCCGGACTAGGCTCCTACGAGCAGTACTTC.

The CDR3 region has the DNA TGCAGCGTACGCAAGCTTACAGGAGATGGAAACACCATATATTTT. Amino acid sequence: CSVRKLTGDGNTIYF. This chain uses TRBV29-1 with TRBJ1-3; tentative D call: TRBD1 (5 bases). CDR3 length equals 15 residues. V lost 6 bases and J lost 3, with 18 bases in between. Germline V gene sequence: CDR1 SQVTM, CDR2 ANQGSEA.

The sample holds a few counts of this clonotype. The rearrangement links TRBV5-1 to TRBJ2-5, with D maybe TRBD1 (6 bases). Germline V lookup: CDR1 SGHRS, CDR2 YFSETQ. V lost 0 bases and J lost 4, with 10 bases in between. The CDR3 length is 14 residues. The CDR3 nucleotides read TGCGCCAGCAGCTTGGAAGTAGGGGGAGAGACCCAGTACTTC. Translated: CASSLEVGGETQYF.

This rearrangement joins TRBV5-1 to TRBJ2-1, with D unclear. The germline gives CDR1 SGHRS, CDR2 YFSETQ. This CDR3 has 16 residues. V lost 4 bases, J lost 0 bases, and 14 bases lay in between. The CDR3 DNA sequence: TGCGCCAGCAGCGGGTACGGGCGAAGCTCCTACAATGAGCAGTTCTTC. Protein sequence: CASSGYGRSSYNEQFF.

J is TRBJ2-5 and V is TRBV27; D not resolved. Germline V lookup: CDR1 MNHEY, CDR2 SMNVEV (reference sequence). There are 11 residues in the CDR3. Between the trimmed V and J ends, which lost 6 bases and 5 bases, there was a span of 7 bases. The CDR3 spells CASRVRETQYF. CDR3 sequence (DNA): TGTGCCAGCAGGGTGCGGGAGACCCAGTACTTC.

CDR3 sequence: CASSQGPSINTEAFF. Here the CDR3 DNA reads TGCGCCAGCAGCCAGGGACCGAGTATAAACACTGAAGCTTTCTTT. This chain connects TRBV5-1 to TRBJ1-1; TRBD1 might be the D (5 bases). The CDR3 length is 15 residues. Germline-derived CDR1 and CDR2 are SGHRS and YFSETQ. Trimming removed 4 bases at V and 2 bases at J, with 15 bases between.

The chain employs TRBV28 and TRBJ2-1; no clear D gene. Germline CDR1 and CDR2: MDHEN and SYDVKM. The CDR3 length is 12 residues. Trimming left V 6 bases short and J 10 bases short, with 13 bases between. This CDR3 reads CASSRPLREQFF. DNA of the CDR3: TGTGCCAGCAGCCGACCTCTGCGGGAGCAGTTCTTC.

The V call is TRBV20-1, the J call TRBJ1-1; possibly TRBD1 for D (6 bases). The CDR3 extends over 14 amino acids. V lost 3 bases, J lost 3 bases, and 14 bases lay in between. Germline V lookup: CDR1 DFQATT, CDR2 SNEGSKA (reference sequence). CDR3 residues: CSASQDRDYTEAFF. The CDR3 DNA reads TGCAGTGCTAGCCAGGACAGAGATTACACTGAAGCTTTCTTT.

The V gene is TRBV6-1, the J gene TRBJ2-7; the match to TRBD2 covers 7 bases. Germline V lookup: CDR1 MNHNS, CDR2 SASEGT. The CDR3 spans 12 residues. The ends lost 8 bases at V and 4 bases at J; junction bases unmatched: 5. CDR3 sequence reads: CASGGSIYEQYF. Written as DNA, the CDR3 is TGTGCCAGCGGCGGGAGTATTTACGAGCAGTACTTC.

This clonotype showed up many times. V gene TRBV5-1 combines with J gene TRBJ2-5; D might be TRBD2 (6 bases). The germline V gene encodes CDR1 SGHRS and CDR2 YFSETQ. The CDR3 extends over 15 amino acids. Between the trimmed V and J ends, which lost 0 bases and 5 bases, there was a span of 14 bases. The DNA of the CDR3 is TGCGCCAGCAGCTTGGCCTTGGGGGGTCTGGAGACCCAGTACTTC. Protein product: CASSLALGGLETQYF.